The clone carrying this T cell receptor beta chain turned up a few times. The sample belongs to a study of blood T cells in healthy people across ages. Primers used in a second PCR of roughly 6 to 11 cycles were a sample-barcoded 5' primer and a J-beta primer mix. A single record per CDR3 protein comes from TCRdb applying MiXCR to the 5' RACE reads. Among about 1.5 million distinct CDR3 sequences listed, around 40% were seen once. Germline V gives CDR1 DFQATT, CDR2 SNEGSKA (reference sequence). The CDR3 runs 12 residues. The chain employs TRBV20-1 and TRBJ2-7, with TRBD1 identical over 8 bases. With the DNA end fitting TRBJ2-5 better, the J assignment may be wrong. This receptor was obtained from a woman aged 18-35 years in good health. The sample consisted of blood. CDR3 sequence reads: CSAFRGQGTQYF. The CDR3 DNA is TGCAGTGCTTTCAGGGGGCAGGGGACCCAGTACTTC.